A single sample is the source of the 32 T cell receptor beta chains below, sequenced in a study of siplizumab effects on memory and regulatory T cells (dated by TCRdb to between 2019 and 2020). Receptor libraries were prepared by the immunoSEQ multiplex PCR assay. The table comes from immuneACCESS by way of TCRdb, which keeps in-frame sequences with V and J called. Part of the clones is missing from these tables; in studies checked, under half for an unresolved V gene and the rest for unknown reasons. This sample is represented by about 110,000 clones; roughly 90% of them were singletons. 1% to 1.5% of the sample is taken by the ten largest. Sequencing was done on a sample of CD4+ T cells sorted from blood. All receptors come from a human donor in good health.

The genes are TRBV6-1 and TRBJ2-3; 8 bases are a match to TRBD1. Germline assignment: CDR1 MNHNS and CDR2 SASEGT. This CDR3 is built from 17 residues. V lost 4 bases to trimming and J lost 1 base; unmatched junction nucleotides: 10. CDR3 DNA sequence: TGTGCCAGCAGTGGCTCAGGGGGCGTAGGGGGCACAGATACGCAGTATTTT. It translates to CASSGSGGVGGTDTQYF.

This sequence joins TRBV7-2 and TRBJ1-4, with TRBD1 as a possible D gene (5 bases). This CDR3 is built from 14 residues. The V end lost 2 bases, the J end lost 10 bases, and 14 bases lay between the germline ends. Germline CDR1 and CDR2: SGHTA and FQGNSA. For the CDR3, the DNA is TGTGCCAGCAGCTTAAGCAGGGACGCCGGAAAACTGTTTTTT. It translates to CASSLSRDAGKLFF.

This clone has just one count. The CDR3 sequence: CASSPPFDRAQETQYF. DNA of the CDR3: TGTGCCAGCTCACCACCATTCGACAGGGCACAAGAGACCCAGTACTTC. This sequence joins TRBV18 and TRBJ2-5; TRBD1 matches at 7 bases. The CDR3 contains 16 residues. V dropped 0 bases and J dropped 2; count of bases not matched to a gene: 6. Per the germline V gene, CDR1 is KGHSH and CDR2 is LQKENI.

The chain couples TRBV5-6 to TRBJ2-6; D possibly corresponds to TRBD1 (5 bases). Trimming pared 6 bases from V and 0 bases from J, leaving 7 bases between. The germline V gene has CDR1 SGHDT and CDR2 YYEEEE. The CDR3 contains 14 residues. The CDR3 sequence: CASTDSSGANVLTF. The DNA for the CDR3 is TGTGCCAGCACAGACAGCTCTGGGGCCAACGTCCTGACTTTC.

V gene TRBV11-2 combines with J gene TRBJ2-5; D remains ambiguous. CDR1 SGHAT and CDR2 FQNNGV come from the germline V gene. The CDR3 runs to 12 residues. V was cut by 1 base and J by 5 bases, with 5 bases left in between. DNA of the CDR3: TGTGCCAGCAGCTTAGCGCACGAGACCCAGTACTTC. Translated: CASSLAHETQYF.

V is TRBV6-1 and J is TRBJ2-7; possible D gene TRBD1, 5 bases. Per germline, CDR1 MNHNS and CDR2 SASEGT. The CDR3 runs to 13 residues. Trimming shortened V by 2 bases and J by 3 bases, and 8 bases separated the two germline ends. The CDR3 here is CASSENRNYEQYF. DNA of the CDR3: TGTGCCAGCAGTGAAAACAGGAACTACGAGCAGTACTTC.

The rearrangement uses TRBV27 and TRBJ1-1, with D perhaps TRBD1 (5 bases). The CDR3 covers 14 residues. V lost 2 bases to trimming and J lost 4 bases, with 11 bases between them. The V gene's germline CDR1 is MNHEY and CDR2 SMNVEV (reference sequence). CDR3 residues: CASSLRLGVTEAFF. The CDR3 DNA is TGTGCCAGCAGTTTAAGATTGGGGGTCACTGAAGCTTTCTTT.

In this sample, this clone turned up once. The chain is built from TRBV14 and TRBJ2-3, with D uncertain. V gave up 1 base and J gave up 7 bases, with 12 bases separating them. Germline V gene sequence: CDR1 SGHDN, CDR2 FVKESK. The CDR3 runs to 14 residues. Here the CDR3 reads CASSQATAFNTQYF. In nucleotides, the CDR3 is TGTGCCAGCAGCCAAGCTACCGCCTTTAATACGCAGTATTTT.

This chain uses TRBV30 with TRBJ1-2, with 10 bases that match TRBD1. From germline, CDR1 is GTSNPN and CDR2 SVGIG (reference sequence). V shed 0 bases and J 8 bases; nucleotides not matched to a gene: 9. CDR3 length: 15 amino acids. CDR3 bases: TGTGCCTGGAGTGTATCCGGGACAGGGGTCTGGGGCTACACCTTC. Protein: CAWSVSGTGVWGYTF.

This clone has just one count. The rearrangement links TRBV19 to TRBJ1-4; D gene uncertain. Trimming shortened V by 3 bases and J by 2 bases, and 10 bases separated the two germline ends. The V gene's germline CDR1 is LNHDA and CDR2 SQIVND (reference sequence). This CDR3 is built from 15 residues. CDR3 sequence reads: CASSMVWGTNEKLFF. The CDR3 DNA is TGTGCCAGTAGTATGGTTTGGGGTACTAATGAAAAACTGTTTTTT. The full variable domain, in which reference TRBV19 and TRBJ1-4 provide the parts outside the CDR3, is DGGITQSPKYLFRKEGQNVTLSCEQNLNHDAMYWYRQDPGQGLRLIYYSQIVNDFQKGDIAEGYSVSREKKESFPLTVTSAQKNPTAFYLCASSMVWGTNEKLFFGSGTQLSVL.

This chain connects TRBV19 to TRBJ1-5; the D gene is possibly TRBD1 (5 bases). Germline-derived CDR1 and CDR2 are LNHDA and SQIVND (reference sequence). The CDR3 loop spans 15 amino acids. With 5 bases removed from V and 2 bases from J, the gap between germline ends came to 13 bases. The CDR3 region is CASSEDRKGNQPQHF. The CDR3 nucleotides are TGTGCCAGTAGTGAAGACAGAAAAGGCAATCAGCCCCAGCATTTT.

CDR3 DNA: TGTGCCAGCAGTGGGGGCGGGAGGGCCGGCGACAATGAGCAGTTCTTC. Protein sequence: CASSGGGRAGDNEQFF. The chain recombines TRBV2 with TRBJ2-1; 9 bases fit TRBD2. V trimming: 4 bases; J trimming: 5 bases; junction bases outside the gene matches: 9. Per germline, CDR1 SNHLY and CDR2 FYNNEI. The CDR3 has 16 residues.

The rearrangement links TRBV5-1 to TRBJ2-1, with D possibly matching TRBD2 (6 bases). CDR3 length: 14 amino acids. V was trimmed by 0 bases and J by 9 bases, leaving 13 bases between them. Germline V gene lookup returns CDR1 SGHRS and CDR2 YFSETQ. The CDR3 bases are TGCGCCAGCAGCTTGGAGGCGGGAATAGGTGAGCAGTTCTTC. Encoded protein: CASSLEAGIGEQFF.

This chain joins TRBV7-7 and TRBJ2-6, with D maybe TRBD2 (5 bases). Germline values: CDR1 SSHAT, CDR2 FNYEAQ (reference sequence). Trimming pared 6 bases from V and 0 bases from J, leaving 15 bases between. This CDR3 has 17 amino acids. In DNA, the CDR3 is TGTGCCAGCAGTCCGGGCCTAGCCAACTCTGGGGCCAACGTCCTGACTTTC. Translating it yields CASSPGLANSGANVLTF.

The chain couples TRBV11-2 to TRBJ1-2, with D perhaps TRBD1 (5 bases). V shed 4 bases and J shed 8 bases, with 17 bases lying between them. This CDR3 is 14 amino acids long. Germline values: CDR1 SGHAT, CDR2 FQNNGV. CDR3 bases: TGTGCCAGCAGCTCCAGACAGAGACTTAGAGGCTACACCTTC. It specifies CASSSRQRLRGYTF.

This chain uses TRBV2 with TRBJ2-1, with TRBD2 matching over 9 bases. CDR3 length equals 15 residues. Germline lookup yields CDR1 SNHLY and CDR2 FYNNEI. J gave up 4 bases and V 6 bases, and 7 bases lay outside the gene matches. CDR3 in amino acids: CASRPPSGIYNEQFF. Here the CDR3 DNA reads TGTGCCAGCAGGCCGCCTAGCGGGATATACAATGAGCAGTTCTTC.

This chain links TRBV18 with TRBJ1-1; D is undetermined. CDR1 is KGHSH, CDR2 LQKENI, per germline. There are 13 residues in the CDR3. V lost 3 bases, J lost 1 base, and 6 bases lay in between. This CDR3 is CASSPTANTEAFF. Written as DNA, the CDR3 is TGTGCCAGCTCACCGACGGCGAACACTGAAGCTTTCTTT.

The CDR3: CASSGSGPTYNEQFF. The CDR3 region has the DNA TGTGCCAGCAGCGGTAGCGGGCCTACCTACAATGAGCAGTTCTTC. The J gene is TRBJ2-1, the V gene TRBV7-9, with 7 bases matching TRBD2. V shed 5 bases, J shed 2 bases, and the junction held 6 bases outside the gene matches. The germline V gene has CDR1 SEHNR and CDR2 FQNEAQ (reference sequence). The CDR3 extends over 15 amino acids.

The chain uses TRBV11-2 and TRBJ2-7; 12 bases agree with TRBD1. V lost 5 bases and J lost 5; bases outside the gene matches: 7. This CDR3 spans 15 amino acids. The V gene's germline CDR1 is SGHAT and CDR2 FQNNGV. The CDR3 DNA reads TGTGCCAGCAGCCCCGGGACAGGGGGCTTCAACGAGCAGTACTTC. Its translation is CASSPGTGGFNEQYF. Full variable domain (remainder filled in from reference TRBV11-2 and TRBJ2-7): EAGVAQSPRYKIIEKRQSVAFWCNPISGHATLYWYQQILGQGPKLLIQFQNNGVVDDSQLPKDRFSAERLKGVDSTLKIQPAKLEDSAVYLCASSPGTGGFNEQYFGPGTRLTVT.

This clone came up once. The chain recombines TRBV5-8 with TRBJ1-5, with 7 bases identical to TRBD1. The CDR3 contains 15 residues. After removal of 0 bases from V and 3 bases from J, the junction contained 3 bases not matched to a gene. Germline V gene sequence: CDR1 SGHTS, CDR2 YDEGEE. CDR3 nucleotides: TGTGCCAGCAGCTTGGGAGACAGGGTCAATCAGCCCCAGCATTTT. This sequence encodes CASSLGDRVNQPQHF.

The rearrangement uses TRBV18 and TRBJ2-3; 8 bases are a match to TRBD1. The V gene end was trimmed by 2 bases and the J gene end by 1 base; junction bases not matched to a gene: 5. The germline V gene has CDR1 KGHSH and CDR2 LQKENI. The CDR3 runs to 16 residues. CDR3 sequence reads: CASSPSLGQGTDTQYF. The CDR3 coding sequence is TGTGCCAGCTCACCAAGTCTGGGACAGGGCACAGATACGCAGTATTTT.

The chain recombines TRBV6-5 with TRBJ1-6, with no clear D. The CDR3 contains 12 residues. Deletions cut 5 bases from V and 9 bases from J, with 8 bases between. CDR1 MNHEY and CDR2 SVGAGI come from the germline V gene. The CDR3 coding sequence is TGTGCCAGCAGTCTACCGGGTTCACCCCTCCACTTT. Its protein product is CASSLPGSPLHF.

The V call is TRBV11-2, the J call TRBJ2-7, with D possibly being TRBD1 (5 bases). V lost 0 bases and J lost 2, with 17 bases in between. Germline values: CDR1 SGHAT, CDR2 FQNNGV. The CDR3 runs to 17 residues. In nucleotides, the CDR3 is TGTGCCAGCAGCTTAGATCGGGCATCCAAGGGGACCTACGAGCAGTACTTC. This translates into CASSLDRASKGTYEQYF.

V and J are TRBV5-8 and TRBJ1-3; D may be TRBD1 (6 bases). Germline V gene data show CDR1 as SGHTS and CDR2 as YDEGEE. V was cut by 0 bases and J by 7 bases, with 11 bases left in between. The CDR3 is 14 residues long. CDR3 sequence reads: CASSLGTGFNTIYF. Written as DNA, the CDR3 is TGTGCCAGCAGCTTGGGTACAGGGTTTAACACCATATATTTT. The complete variable domain, with remaining parts taken from reference TRBV5-8 and TRBJ1-3, reads EAGVTQSPTHLIKTRGQQATLRCSPISGHTSVYWYQQALGLGLQFLLWYDEGEERNRGNFPPRFSGRQFPNYSSELNVNALELEDSALYLCASSLGTGFNTIYFGEGSWLTVV.

V and J are TRBV7-8 and TRBJ2-5; D ambiguous. CDR1 and CDR2 from the germline V gene are SGHVS and FQNEAQ. This CDR3 spans 14 amino acids. V was cut by 3 bases and J by 1 base, with 9 bases left in between. The CDR3 spells CASSFRRSQETQYF. DNA of the CDR3: TGTGCCAGCAGCTTTAGGCGGTCCCAAGAGACCCAGTACTTC.

This chain joins TRBV5-4 and TRBJ1-2; TRBD1 might be the D (5 bases). The CDR3 extends over 16 amino acids. V was pared by 4 bases and J by 5 bases, with 21 bases between. Looked up from germline, CDR1 is SGHNT and CDR2 is YYREEE (reference sequence). CDR3 DNA sequence: TGTGCCAGCAGCACCAGGACAAAACCCTCGGGGTATGGCTACACCTTC. Translation: CASSTRTKPSGYGYTF.

This chain links TRBV7-6 with TRBJ1-4; D unclear. V lost 4 bases and J lost 8, with 14 bases in between. The germline CDR1 and CDR2 sequences are SGHVS and FNYEAQ. CDR3 length equals 14 residues. In DNA, the CDR3 is TGTGCCAGCAGCTCTGGGGTGGGGAAGGAAAAACTGTTTTTT. Translating it yields CASSSGVGKEKLFF.

The CDR3 region is CASRRAGGGYEQYF. In DNA form, the CDR3 reads TGTGCCAGCAGGCGAGCGGGAGGCGGGTACGAGCAGTACTTC. V and J are TRBV6-5 and TRBJ2-7; 9 bases fit TRBD2. With 6 bases clipped from V and 4 bases from J, the junction kept 7 bases outside the gene matches. This CDR3 contains 14 residues. Germline V lookup: CDR1 MNHEY, CDR2 SVGAGI.

V usage is TRBV2 and J usage is TRBJ1-4; tentative D call: TRBD1 (5 bases). Per the germline V gene, CDR1 is SNHLY and CDR2 is FYNNEI. The CDR3 has 13 residues. V lost 6 bases and J lost 4, with 9 bases in between. The CDR3 here is CASRGDGNEKLFF. CDR3 sequence (DNA): TGTGCCAGCAGGGGGGACGGTAATGAAAAACTGTTTTTT.

J is TRBJ1-5 and V is TRBV6-5; D not certain. This CDR3 spans 14 amino acids. Germline V gives CDR1 MNHEY, CDR2 SVGAGI. Trimming shortened V by 6 bases and J by 9 bases, and 18 bases separated the two germline ends. The CDR3 sequence is CASSPPSLLSPQHF. The CDR3 bases are TGTGCCAGCAGCCCCCCCAGCCTGCTCTCGCCCCAGCATTTT.

This clone has only one observation. This chain joins TRBV14 and TRBJ2-7; D gene unclear. The CDR3 contains 15 residues. Germline CDR1 is SGHDN and CDR2 is FVKESK. V was cut by 4 bases and J by 1 base, with 14 bases left in between. The CDR3: CASSPTLVGSYEQYF. The DNA for the CDR3 is TGTGCCAGCAGCCCAACGCTAGTAGGATCCTACGAGCAGTACTTC. Based on the CDR3 plus reference TRBV14 and TRBJ2-7, the full variable domain is EAGVTQFPSHSVIEKGQTVTLRCDPISGHDNLYWYRRVMGKEIKFLLHFVKESKQDESGMPNNRFLAERTGGTYSTLKVQPAELEDSGVYFCASSPTLVGSYEQYFGPGTRLTVT.

This chain connects TRBV19 to TRBJ2-6; TRBD1 matches at 7 bases. The CDR3 is 17 amino acids. V trimming: 3 bases; J trimming: 2 bases; junction bases outside the gene matches: 7. Germline CDR1 and CDR2: LNHDA and SQIVND (reference sequence). The CDR3 nucleotides are TGTGCCAGTAGTATCGGGACAGCTAAACCTGGGGCCAACGTCCTGACTTTC. It yields the protein CASSIGTAKPGANVLTF. Supplemented by reference TRBV19 and TRBJ2-6, the full variable domain reads DGGITQSPKYLFRKEGQNVTLSCEQNLNHDAMYWYRQDPGQGLRLIYYSQIVNDFQKGDIAEGYSVSREKKESFPLTVTSAQKNPTAFYLCASSIGTAKPGANVLTFGAGSRLTVL.